This T cell receptor (beta chain) was obtained from a study of T-cell reconstitution after alpha-beta-depleted transplantation in children. This clonotype was observed many times. The germline CDR1 and CDR2 sequences are SGHTA and FQGNSA. The CDR3 runs to 13 residues. V was shortened by 1 base and J by 9 bases, with 10 bases between the two germline ends. Unique molecular identifiers tagged the TCRbeta library. TCRdb processed the PCR reads anew with MiXCR; each CDR3 protein has one entry. The data hold over 550,000 distinct CDR3 sequences, with more than 9% observed a single time. The chain is built from TRBV7-2 and TRBJ2-1; D not resolved. The sequence came from a human donor who donated a stem cell graft to a child with acute myeloid leukemia. This material consisted of PBMCs from the stem cell graft donor, taken from the stem cell graft. CDR3 coding DNA: TGTGCCAGCAGCTTAGATCCAGCTGGTGAGCAGTTCTTC. Translation gives CASSLDPAGEQFF. The full variable domain, rest sourced from reference TRBV7-2 and TRBJ2-1, is GAGVSQSPSNKVTEKGKDVELRCDPISGHTALYWYRQSLGQGLEFLIYFQGNSAPDKSGLPSDRFSAERTGGSVSTLTIQRTQQEDSAVYLCASSLDPAGEQFFGPGTRLTVL.